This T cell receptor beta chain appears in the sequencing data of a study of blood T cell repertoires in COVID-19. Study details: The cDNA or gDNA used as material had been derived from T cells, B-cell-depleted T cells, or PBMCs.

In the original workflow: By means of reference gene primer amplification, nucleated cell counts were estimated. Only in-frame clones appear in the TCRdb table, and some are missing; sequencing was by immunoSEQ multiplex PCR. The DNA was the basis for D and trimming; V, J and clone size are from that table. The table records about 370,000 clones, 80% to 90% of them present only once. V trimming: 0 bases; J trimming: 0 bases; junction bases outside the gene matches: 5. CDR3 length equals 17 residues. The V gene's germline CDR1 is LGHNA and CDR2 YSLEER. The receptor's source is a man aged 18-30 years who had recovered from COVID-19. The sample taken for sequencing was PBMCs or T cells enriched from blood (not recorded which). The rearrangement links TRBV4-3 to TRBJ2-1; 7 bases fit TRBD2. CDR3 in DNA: TGCGCCAGCAGCCAAGACCCTAGCGGTAGCTCCTACAATGAGCAGTTCTTC. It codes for CASSQDPSGSSYNEQFF.